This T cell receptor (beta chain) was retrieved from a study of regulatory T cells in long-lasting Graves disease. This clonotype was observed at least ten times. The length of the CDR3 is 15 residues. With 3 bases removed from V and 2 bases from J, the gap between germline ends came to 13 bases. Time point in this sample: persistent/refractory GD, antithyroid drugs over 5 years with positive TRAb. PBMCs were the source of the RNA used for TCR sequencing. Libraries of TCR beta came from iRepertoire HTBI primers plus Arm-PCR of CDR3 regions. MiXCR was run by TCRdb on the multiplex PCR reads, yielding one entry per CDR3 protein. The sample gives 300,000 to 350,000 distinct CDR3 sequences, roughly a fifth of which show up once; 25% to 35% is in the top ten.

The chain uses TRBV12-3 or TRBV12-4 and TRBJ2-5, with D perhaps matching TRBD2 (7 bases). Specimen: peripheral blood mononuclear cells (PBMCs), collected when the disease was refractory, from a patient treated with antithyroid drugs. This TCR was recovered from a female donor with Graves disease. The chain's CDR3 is CASSLGGDKQETQYF. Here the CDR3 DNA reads TGTGCCAGCAGTTTGGGGGGGGACAAGCAAGAGACCCAGTACTTC.